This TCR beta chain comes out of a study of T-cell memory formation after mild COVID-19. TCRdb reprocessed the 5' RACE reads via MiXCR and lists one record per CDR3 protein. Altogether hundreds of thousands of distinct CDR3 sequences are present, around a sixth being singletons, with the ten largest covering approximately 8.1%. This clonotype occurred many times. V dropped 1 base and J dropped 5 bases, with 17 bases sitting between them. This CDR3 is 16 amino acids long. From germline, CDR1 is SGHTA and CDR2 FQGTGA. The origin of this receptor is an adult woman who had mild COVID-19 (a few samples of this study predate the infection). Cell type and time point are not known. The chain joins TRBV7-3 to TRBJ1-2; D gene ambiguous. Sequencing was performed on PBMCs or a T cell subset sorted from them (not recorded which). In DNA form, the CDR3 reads TGTGCCAGCAGCTTAAGTAGGGTGCAGACTGGGTATGGCTACACCTTC. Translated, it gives CASSLSRVQTGYGYTF.